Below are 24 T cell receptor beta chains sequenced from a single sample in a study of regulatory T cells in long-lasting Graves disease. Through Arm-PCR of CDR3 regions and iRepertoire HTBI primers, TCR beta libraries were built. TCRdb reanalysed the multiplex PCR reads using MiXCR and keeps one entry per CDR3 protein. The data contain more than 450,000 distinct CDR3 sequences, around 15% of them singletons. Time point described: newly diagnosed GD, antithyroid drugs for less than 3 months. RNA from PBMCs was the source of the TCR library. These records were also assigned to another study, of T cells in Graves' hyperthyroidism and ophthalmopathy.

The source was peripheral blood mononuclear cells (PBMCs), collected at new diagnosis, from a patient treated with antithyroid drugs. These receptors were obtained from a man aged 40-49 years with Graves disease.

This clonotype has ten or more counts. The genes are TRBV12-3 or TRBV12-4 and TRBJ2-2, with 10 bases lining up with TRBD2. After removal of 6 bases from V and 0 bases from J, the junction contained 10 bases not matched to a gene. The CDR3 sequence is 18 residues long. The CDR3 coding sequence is TGTGCCAGCAGAAGGACTAGCGGTGGGGTCACGAACACCGGGGAGCTGTTTTTT. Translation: CASRRTSGGVTNTGELFF.

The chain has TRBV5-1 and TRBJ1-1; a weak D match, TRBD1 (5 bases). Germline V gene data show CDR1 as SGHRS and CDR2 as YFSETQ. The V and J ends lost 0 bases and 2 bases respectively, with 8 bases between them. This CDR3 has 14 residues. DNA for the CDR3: TGCGCCAGCAGCTTGGGACAGTATAACACTGAAGCTTTCTTT. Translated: CASSLGQYNTEAFF.

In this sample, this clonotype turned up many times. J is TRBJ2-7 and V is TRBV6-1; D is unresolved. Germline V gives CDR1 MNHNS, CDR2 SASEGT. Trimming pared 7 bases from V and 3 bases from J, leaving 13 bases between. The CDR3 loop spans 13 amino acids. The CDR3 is CASTKGTYYEQYF. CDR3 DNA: TGTGCCAGCACGAAGGGCACGTACTACGAGCAGTACTTC.

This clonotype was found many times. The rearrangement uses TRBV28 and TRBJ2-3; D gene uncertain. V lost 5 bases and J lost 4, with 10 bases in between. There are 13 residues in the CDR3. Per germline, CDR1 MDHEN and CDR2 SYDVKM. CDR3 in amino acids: CASSGPPADTQYF. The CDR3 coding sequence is TGTGCCAGCAGTGGGCCCCCGGCAGATACGCAGTATTTT. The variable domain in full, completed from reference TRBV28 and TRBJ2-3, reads DVKVTQSSRYLVKRTGEKVFLECVQDMDHENMFWYRQDPGLGLRLIYFSYDVKMKEKGDIPEGYSVSREKKERFSLILESASTNQTSMYLCASSGPPADTQYFGPGTRLTVL.

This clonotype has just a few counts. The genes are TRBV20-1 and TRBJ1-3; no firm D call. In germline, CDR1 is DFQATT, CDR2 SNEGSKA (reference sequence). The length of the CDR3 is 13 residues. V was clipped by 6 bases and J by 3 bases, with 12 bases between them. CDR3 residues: CSAKRRDGNTIYF. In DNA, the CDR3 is TGCAGTGCCAAGAGAAGGGATGGAAACACCATATATTTT.

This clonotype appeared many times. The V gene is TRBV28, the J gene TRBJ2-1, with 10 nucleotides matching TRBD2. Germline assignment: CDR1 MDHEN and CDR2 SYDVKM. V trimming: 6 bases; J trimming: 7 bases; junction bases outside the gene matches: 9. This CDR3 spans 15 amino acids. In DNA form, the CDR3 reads TGTGCCAGCAGCCCTCTAGCGGGAGCCTTGAATGAGCAGTTCTTC. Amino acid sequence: CASSPLAGALNEQFF. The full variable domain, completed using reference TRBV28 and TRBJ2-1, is DVKVTQSSRYLVKRTGEKVFLECVQDMDHENMFWYRQDPGLGLRLIYFSYDVKMKEKGDIPEGYSVSREKKERFSLILESASTNQTSMYLCASSPLAGALNEQFFGPGTRLTVL.

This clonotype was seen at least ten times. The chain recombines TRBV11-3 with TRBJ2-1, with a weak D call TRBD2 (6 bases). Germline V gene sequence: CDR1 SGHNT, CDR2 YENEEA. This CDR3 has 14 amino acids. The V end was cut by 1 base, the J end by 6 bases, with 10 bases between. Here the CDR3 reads CASSLGTSSNEQFF. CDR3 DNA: TGTGCCAGCAGCTTAGGAACTAGCTCCAATGAGCAGTTCTTC.

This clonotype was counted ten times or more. For the CDR3, the DNA is TGTGCCAGCAGTCCATCCCGGGGTGACAATGAGCAGTTCTTC. Amino acids: CASSPSRGDNEQFF. The chain couples TRBV12-3 or TRBV12-4 to TRBJ2-1, with a weak D call TRBD2 (5 bases). The CDR3 spans 14 residues. The V and J ends lost 5 bases and 5 bases respectively, with 13 bases between them.

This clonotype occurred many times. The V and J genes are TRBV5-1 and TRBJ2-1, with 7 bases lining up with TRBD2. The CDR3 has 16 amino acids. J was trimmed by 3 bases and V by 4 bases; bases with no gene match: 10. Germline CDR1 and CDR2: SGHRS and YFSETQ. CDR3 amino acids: CASSPGGSGHYNEQFF. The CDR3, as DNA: TGCGCCAGCAGCCCCGGAGGTAGCGGGCACTACAATGAGCAGTTCTTC.

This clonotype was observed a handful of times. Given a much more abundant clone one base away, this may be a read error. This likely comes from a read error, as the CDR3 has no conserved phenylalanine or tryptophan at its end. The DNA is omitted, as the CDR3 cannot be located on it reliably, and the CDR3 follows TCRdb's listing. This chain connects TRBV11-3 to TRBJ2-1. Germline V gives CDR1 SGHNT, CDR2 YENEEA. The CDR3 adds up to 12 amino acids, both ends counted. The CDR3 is CASSLTSPSKFL.

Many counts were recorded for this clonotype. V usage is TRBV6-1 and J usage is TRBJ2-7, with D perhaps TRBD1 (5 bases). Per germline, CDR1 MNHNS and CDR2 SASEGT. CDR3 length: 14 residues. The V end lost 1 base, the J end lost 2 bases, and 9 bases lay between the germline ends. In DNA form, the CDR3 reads TGTGCCAGCAGTGAAGACAGGCTTGCCTACGAGCAGTACTTC. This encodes CASSEDRLAYEQYF.

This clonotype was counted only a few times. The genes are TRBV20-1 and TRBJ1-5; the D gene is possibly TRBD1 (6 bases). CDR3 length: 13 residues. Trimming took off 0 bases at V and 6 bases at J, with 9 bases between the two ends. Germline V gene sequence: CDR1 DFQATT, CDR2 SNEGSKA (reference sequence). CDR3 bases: TGCAGTGCTAGAGATACAGGGAGTCAGCCCCAGCATTTT. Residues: CSARDTGSQPQHF.

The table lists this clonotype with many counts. The CDR3 region is CASRISGSSYEQYF. For the CDR3, the DNA is TGTGCCAGCAGGATTAGCGGGAGTTCCTACGAGCAGTACTTC. The chain uses TRBV28 and TRBJ2-7; 9 bases map to TRBD2. The CDR3 runs to 14 residues. In germline, CDR1 is MDHEN, CDR2 SYDVKM. Trimming took 6 bases from V and 1 from J; bases not matched to a gene: 4.

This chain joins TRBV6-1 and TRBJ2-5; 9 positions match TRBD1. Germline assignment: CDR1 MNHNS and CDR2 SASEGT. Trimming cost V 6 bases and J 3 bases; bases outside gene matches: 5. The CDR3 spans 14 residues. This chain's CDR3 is CASRLTGGKETQYF. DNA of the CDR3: TGTGCCAGCAGATTGACAGGGGGGAAAGAGACCCAGTACTTC.

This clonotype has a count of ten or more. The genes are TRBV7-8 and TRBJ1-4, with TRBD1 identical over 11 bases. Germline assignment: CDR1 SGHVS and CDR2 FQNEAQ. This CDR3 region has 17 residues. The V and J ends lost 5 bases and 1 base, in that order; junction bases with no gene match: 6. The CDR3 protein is CASSPRDRGITNEKLFF. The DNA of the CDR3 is TGTGCCAGCAGCCCCCGGGACAGGGGGATAACTAATGAAAAACTGTTTTTT.

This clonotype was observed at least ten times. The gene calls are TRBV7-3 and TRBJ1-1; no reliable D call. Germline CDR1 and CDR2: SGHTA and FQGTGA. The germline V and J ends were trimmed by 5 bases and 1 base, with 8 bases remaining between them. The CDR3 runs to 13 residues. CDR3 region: CASSTQPNTEAFF. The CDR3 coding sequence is TGTGCCAGCAGCACACAACCGAACACTGAAGCTTTCTTT.

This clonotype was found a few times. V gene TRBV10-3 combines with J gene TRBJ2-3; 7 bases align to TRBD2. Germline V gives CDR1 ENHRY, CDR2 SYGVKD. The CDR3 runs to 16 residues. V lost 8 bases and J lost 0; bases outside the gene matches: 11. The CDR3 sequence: CAILSDERGSTDTQYF. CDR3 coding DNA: TGTGCCATCTTAAGTGACGAGCGGGGCAGCACAGATACGCAGTATTTT.

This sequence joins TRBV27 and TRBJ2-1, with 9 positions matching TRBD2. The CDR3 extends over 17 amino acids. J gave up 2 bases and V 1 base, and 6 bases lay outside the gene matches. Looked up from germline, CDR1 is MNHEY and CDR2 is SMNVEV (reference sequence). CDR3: CASSLFQSSGTYNEQFF. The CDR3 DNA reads TGTGCCAGCAGTTTATTTCAATCTAGCGGGACCTACAATGAGCAGTTCTTC.

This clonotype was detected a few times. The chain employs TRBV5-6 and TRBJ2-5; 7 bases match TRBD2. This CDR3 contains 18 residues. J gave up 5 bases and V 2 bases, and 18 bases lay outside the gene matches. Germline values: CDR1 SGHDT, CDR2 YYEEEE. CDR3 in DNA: TGTGCCAGCAGCTTCCCGACGTCGGGCCAGCGGGACGCTGAGACCCAGTACTTC. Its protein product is CASSFPTSGQRDAETQYF.

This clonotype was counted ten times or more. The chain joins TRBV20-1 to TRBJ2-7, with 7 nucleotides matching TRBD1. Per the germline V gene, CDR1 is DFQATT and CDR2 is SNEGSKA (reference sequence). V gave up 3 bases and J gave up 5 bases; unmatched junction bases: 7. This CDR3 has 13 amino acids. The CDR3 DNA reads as TGCAGTGCTAGTCACAGGGGCACTCACGAGCAGTACTTC. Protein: CSASHRGTHEQYF.

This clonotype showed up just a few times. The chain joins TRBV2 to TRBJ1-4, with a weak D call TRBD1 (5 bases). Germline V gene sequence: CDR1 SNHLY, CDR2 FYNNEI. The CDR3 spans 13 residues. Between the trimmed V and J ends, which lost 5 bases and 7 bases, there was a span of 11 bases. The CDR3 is CASSFGTTEKLFF. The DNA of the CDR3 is TGTGCCAGCAGTTTTGGGACCACTGAAAAACTGTTTTTT. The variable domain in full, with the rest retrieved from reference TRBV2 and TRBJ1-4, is EPEVTQTPSHQVTQMGQEVILRCVPISNHLYFYWYRQILGQKVEFLVSFYNNEISEKSEIFDDQFSVERPDGSNFTLKIRSTKLEDSAMYFCASSFGTTEKLFFGSGTQLSVL.

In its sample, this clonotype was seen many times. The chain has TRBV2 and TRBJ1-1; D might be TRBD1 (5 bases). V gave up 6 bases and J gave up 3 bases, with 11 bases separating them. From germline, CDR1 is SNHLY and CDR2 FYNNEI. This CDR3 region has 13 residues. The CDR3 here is CASSWGWDTEAFF. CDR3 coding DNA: TGTGCCAGCAGCTGGGGGTGGGACACTGAAGCTTTCTTT.

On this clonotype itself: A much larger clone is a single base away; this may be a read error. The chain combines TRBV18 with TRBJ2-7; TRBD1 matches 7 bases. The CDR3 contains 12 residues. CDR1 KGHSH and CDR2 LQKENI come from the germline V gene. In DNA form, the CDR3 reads TGTGCCGGCTCACCAGGGACAGCCGAGCAGTACTTC. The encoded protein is CAGSPGTAEQYF. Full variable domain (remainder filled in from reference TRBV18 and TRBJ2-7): NAGVMQNPRHLVRRRGQEARLRCSPMKGHSHVYWYRQLPEEGLKFMVYLQKENIIDESGMPKERFSAEFPKEGPSILRIQQVVRGDSAAYFCAGSPGTAEQYFGPGTRLTVT.

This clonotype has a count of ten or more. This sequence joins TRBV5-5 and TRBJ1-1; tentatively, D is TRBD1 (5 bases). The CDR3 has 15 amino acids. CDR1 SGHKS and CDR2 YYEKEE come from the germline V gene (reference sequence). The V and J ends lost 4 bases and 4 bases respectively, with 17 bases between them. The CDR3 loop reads CASSPKGREGTEAFF. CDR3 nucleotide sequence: TGTGCCAGCAGCCCTAAGGGGCGTGAGGGCACTGAAGCTTTCTTT.